This T cell receptor beta chain was sequenced in a study of Ad26.COV2.S vaccination and SARS-CoV-2 variants. Findings and caveats of the study: Responses of T cells in total may have been underestimated by the TCR breadth and depth analyses. Placebo recipients trailed vaccine recipients in spike-specific TCR breadth.

As to treatment: about 20 received Ad26.COV2.S at low or high dose, single or two shots; roughly five received placebo; per-sample allocation not given. On day 63 after the first injection, vaccine and placebo recipients gave samples. In regard to this clone: Its antigen remains unidentified.

TCRdb's copy holds only in-frame clones and misses some; the assay was immunoSEQ multiplex PCR. The sample contains more than 300,000 clones, approximately 86% of which appear only once. The origin of this receptor is a person between 18 and 65 years old who received the Ad26.COV2.S COVID-19 vaccine or a placebo. This specimen was peripheral blood, taken in a trial of Ad26.COV2.S vaccine versus placebo.

The CDR3 spells CASKSGQGVHEQYF. CDR3 coding DNA: TGCGCCAGCAAGTCGGGACAGGGTGTCCACGAGCAGTACTTC. This chain uses TRBV5-1 with TRBJ2-7, with TRBD1 identical over 9 bases. Germline loops: CDR1 SGHRS, CDR2 YFSETQ. The CDR3 has 14 amino acids. Trimming took 6 bases from V and 5 from J; bases not matched to a gene: 9.